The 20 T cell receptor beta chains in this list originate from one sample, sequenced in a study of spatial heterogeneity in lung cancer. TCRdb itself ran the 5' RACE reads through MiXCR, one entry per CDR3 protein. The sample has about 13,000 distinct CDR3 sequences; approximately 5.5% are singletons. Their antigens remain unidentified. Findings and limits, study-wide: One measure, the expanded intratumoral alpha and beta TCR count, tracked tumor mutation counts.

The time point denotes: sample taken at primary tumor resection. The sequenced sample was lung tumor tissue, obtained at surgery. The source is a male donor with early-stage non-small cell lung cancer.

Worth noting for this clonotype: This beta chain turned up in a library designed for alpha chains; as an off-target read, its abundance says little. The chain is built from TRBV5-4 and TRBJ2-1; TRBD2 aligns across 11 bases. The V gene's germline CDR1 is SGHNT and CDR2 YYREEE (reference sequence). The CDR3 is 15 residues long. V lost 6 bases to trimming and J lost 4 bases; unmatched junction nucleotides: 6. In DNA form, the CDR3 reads TGTGCCAGCACTTTAGCGGGGGGGATTTACAATGAGCAGTTCTTC. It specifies CASTLAGGIYNEQFF.

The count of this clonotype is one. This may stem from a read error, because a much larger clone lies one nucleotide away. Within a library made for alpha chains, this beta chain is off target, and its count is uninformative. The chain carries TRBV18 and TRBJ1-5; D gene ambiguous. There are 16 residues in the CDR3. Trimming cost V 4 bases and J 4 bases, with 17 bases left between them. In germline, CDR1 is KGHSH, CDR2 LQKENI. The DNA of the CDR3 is TGTGCCAGCTCACTGTTCGGGAGAGATAGGAATCAGCCCCAGCATTTT. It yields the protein CASSLFGRDRNQPQHF.

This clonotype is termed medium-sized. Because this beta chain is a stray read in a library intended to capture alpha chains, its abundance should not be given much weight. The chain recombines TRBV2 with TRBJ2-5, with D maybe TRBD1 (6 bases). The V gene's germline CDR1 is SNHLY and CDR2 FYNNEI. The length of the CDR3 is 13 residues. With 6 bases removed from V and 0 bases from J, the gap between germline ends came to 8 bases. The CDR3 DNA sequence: TGTGCCAGCAGCAGGGGCTACCAAGAGACCCAGTACTTC. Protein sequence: CASSRGYQETQYF.

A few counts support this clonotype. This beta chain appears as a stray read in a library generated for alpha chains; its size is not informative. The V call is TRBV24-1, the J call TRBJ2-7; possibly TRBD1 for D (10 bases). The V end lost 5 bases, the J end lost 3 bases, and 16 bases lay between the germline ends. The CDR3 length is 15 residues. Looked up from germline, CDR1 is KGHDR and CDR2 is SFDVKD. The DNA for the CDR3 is TGTGCCACCAGTGCTAGCGGGACAGGGGTCTACGAGCAGTACTTC. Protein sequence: CATSASGTGVYEQYF.

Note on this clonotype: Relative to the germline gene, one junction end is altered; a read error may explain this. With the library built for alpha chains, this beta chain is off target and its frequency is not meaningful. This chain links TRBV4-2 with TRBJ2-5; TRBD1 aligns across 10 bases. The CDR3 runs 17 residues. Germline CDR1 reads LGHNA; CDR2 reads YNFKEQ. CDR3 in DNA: TGTGCCAGCAGCCAAGATCAGACAGGGGGCTTCCAAGAGATCCAGTACTTC. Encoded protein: CASSQDQTGGFQEIQYF.

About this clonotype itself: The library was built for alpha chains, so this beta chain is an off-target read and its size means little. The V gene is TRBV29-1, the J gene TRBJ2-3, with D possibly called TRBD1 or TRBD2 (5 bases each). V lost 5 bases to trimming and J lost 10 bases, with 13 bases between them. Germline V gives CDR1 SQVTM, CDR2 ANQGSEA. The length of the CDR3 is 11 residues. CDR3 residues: CSVTVGRPQYF. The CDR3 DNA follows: TGCAGCGTTACCGTGGGACGACCGCAGTATTTT.

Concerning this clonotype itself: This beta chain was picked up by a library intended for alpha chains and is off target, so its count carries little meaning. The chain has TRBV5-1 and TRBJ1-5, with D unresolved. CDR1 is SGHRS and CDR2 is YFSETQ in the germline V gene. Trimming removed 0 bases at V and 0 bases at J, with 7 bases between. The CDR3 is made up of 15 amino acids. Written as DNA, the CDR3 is TGCGCCAGCAGCTTGGACAGTAATAGCAATCAGCCCCAGCATTTT. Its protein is CASSLDSNSNQPQHF.

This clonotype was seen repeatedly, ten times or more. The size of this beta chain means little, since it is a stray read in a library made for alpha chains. This CDR3 is CASSLGQISNQPQHF. In DNA form, the CDR3 reads TGTGCCAGCAGCCTTGGACAGATTAGCAATCAGCCCCAGCATTTT. V gene TRBV12-3 or TRBV12-4 combines with J gene TRBJ1-5, with D perhaps matching TRBD1 (6 bases). Trimming took off 6 bases at V and 0 bases at J, with 12 bases between the two ends. This CDR3 comprises 15 residues.

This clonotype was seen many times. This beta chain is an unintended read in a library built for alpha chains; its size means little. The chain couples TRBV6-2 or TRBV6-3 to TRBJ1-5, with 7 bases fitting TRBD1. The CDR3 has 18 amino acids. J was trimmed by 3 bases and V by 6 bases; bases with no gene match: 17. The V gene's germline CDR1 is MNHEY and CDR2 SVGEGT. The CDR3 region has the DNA TGTGCCAGCAGCCGACCTACGGGCGAGGGACAGTACAATCAGCCCCAGCATTTT. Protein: CASSRPTGEGQYNQPQHF.

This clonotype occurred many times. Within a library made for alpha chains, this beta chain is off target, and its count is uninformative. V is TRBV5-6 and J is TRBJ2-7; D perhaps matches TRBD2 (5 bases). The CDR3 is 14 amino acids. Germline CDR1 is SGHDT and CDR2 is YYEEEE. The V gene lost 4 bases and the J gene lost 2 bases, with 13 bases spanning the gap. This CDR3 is CASSPHREAYEQYF. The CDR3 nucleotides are TGTGCCAGCAGCCCCCACCGGGAAGCCTACGAGCAGTACTTC. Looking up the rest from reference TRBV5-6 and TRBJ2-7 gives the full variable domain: DAGVTQSPTHLIKTRGQQVTLRCSPKSGHDTVSWYQQALGQGPQFIFQYYEEEERQRGNFPDRFSGHQFPNYSSELNVNALLLGDSALYLCASSPHREAYEQYFGPGTRLTVT.

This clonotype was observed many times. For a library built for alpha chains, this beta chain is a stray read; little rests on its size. CDR3 nucleotide sequence: TGTGCCAGCAGCTTGTGGGCTAGCGGGGACCTAGATACGCAGTATTTT. Translated: CASSLWASGDLDTQYF. This chain links TRBV5-5 with TRBJ2-3; 9 nucleotides match TRBD2. V was clipped by 1 base and J by 5 bases; unmatched bases: 8. The CDR3 is 16 residues long. CDR1 and CDR2 from the germline V gene are SGHKS and YYEKEE (reference sequence).

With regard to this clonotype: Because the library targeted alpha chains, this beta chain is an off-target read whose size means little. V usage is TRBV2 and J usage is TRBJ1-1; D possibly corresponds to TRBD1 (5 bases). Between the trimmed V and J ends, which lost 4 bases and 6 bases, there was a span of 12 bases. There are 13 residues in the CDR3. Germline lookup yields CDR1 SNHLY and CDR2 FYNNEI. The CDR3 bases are TGTGCCAGCAGTGTTCAGGGTACGTCTGAAGCTTTCTTT. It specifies CASSVQGTSEAFF.

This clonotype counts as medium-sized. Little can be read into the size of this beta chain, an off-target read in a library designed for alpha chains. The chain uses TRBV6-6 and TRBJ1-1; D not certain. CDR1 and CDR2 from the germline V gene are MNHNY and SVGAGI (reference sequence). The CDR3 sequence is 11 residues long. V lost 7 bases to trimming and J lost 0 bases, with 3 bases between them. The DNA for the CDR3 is TGTGCCAGCATCTTGAACACTGAAGCTTTCTTT. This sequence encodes CASILNTEAFF.

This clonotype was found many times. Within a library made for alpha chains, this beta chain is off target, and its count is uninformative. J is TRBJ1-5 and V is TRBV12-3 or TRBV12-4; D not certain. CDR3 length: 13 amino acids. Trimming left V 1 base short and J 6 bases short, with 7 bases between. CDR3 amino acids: CASSLEHRQPQHF. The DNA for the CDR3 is TGTGCCAGCAGTTTAGAGCATCGTCAGCCCCAGCATTTT.

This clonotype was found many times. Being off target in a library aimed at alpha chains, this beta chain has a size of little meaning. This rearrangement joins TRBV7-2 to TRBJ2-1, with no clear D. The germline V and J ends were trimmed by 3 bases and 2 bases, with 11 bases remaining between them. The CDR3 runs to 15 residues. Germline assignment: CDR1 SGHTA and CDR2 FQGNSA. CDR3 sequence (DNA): TGTGCCAGCAGCTTGAGCGCGGTGACCTACAATGAGCAGTTCTTC. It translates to CASSLSAVTYNEQFF.

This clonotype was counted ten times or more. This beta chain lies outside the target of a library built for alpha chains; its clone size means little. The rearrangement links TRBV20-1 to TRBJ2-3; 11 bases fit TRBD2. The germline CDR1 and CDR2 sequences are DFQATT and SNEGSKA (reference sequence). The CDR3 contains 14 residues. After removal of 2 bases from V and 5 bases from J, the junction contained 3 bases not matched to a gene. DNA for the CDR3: TGCAGTGCTAGAAATAGCGGGGGGGTAGATACGCAGTATTTT. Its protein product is CSARNSGGVDTQYF.

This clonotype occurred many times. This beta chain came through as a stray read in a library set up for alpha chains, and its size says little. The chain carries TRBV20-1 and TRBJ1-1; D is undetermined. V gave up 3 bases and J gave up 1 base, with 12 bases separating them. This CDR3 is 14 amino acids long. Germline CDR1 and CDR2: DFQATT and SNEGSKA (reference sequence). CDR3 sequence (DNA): TGCAGTGCTAGGTATTACCGAACGAACACTGAAGCTTTCTTT. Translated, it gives CSARYYRTNTEAFF.

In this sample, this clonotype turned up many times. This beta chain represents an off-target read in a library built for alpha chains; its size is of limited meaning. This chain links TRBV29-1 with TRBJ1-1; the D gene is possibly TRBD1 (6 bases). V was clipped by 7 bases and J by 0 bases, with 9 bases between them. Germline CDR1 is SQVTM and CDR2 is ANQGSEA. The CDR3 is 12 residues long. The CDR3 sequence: CSAGQLNTEAFF. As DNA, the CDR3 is TGCAGCGCAGGACAGCTGAACACTGAAGCTTTCTTT.

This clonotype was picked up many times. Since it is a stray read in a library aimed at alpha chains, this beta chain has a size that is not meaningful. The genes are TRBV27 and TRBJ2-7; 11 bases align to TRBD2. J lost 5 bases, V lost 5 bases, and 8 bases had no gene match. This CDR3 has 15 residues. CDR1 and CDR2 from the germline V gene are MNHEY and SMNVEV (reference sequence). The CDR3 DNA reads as TGTGCCAGCAGTCATACTAGCGGGGGAACCCACGAGCAGTACTTC. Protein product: CASSHTSGGTHEQYF.

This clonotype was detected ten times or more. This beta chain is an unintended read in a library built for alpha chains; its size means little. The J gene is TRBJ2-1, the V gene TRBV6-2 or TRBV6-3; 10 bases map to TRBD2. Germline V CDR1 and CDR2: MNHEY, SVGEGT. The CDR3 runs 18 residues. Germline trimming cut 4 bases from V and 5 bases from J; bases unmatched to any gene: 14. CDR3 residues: CASSWTSGLSIGNNEQFF. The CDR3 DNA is TGTGCCAGCAGTTGGACTAGCGGCCTATCCATTGGGAACAATGAGCAGTTCTTC.